Each of the 7 T cell receptor beta chains below was sequenced from the same sample in a study of siplizumab effects on memory and regulatory T cells (dated by TCRdb to 2018 to 2020). The library came from the immunoSEQ multiplex PCR assay. What TCRdb holds here is the immuneACCESS table cut down to in-frame rearrangements. Part of the clones is not present; checked against another copy, under half of the missing clones reflect an unresolved V gene, and the others are unexplained. For this sample there are around 100,000 clones; roughly 92% appear just once. The ten most abundant clones make up 0.9% to 1.4% of the sample. Sequencing used CD4+ T cells sorted from blood. Every receptor here comes from a human donor in good health.

CDR3 residues: CASSQDLPLAGGSWADTQYF. CDR3 sequence (DNA): TGCGCCAGCAGCCAAGACCTACCCCTAGCGGGAGGATCGTGGGCAGATACGCAGTATTTT. This chain connects TRBV4-1 to TRBJ2-3; 11 bases are a match to TRBD2. Germline V gives CDR1 MGHRA, CDR2 YSYEKL. Germline trimming cut 0 bases from V and 4 bases from J; bases unmatched to any gene: 15. This CDR3 contains 20 residues.

The gene calls are TRBV28 and TRBJ2-1; 14 nucleotides align to TRBD2. CDR1 is MDHEN, CDR2 SYDVKM, per germline. Unmatched junction bases numbered 14, after V lost 3 bases and J lost 7 bases. This CDR3 is built from 19 residues. CDR3 sequence: CASSLGTGTSGRPLNEQFF. The CDR3 nucleotides are TGTGCCAGCAGTTTGGGAACCGGGACTAGCGGGAGACCTTTGAATGAGCAGTTCTTC.

This chain links TRBV28 with TRBJ1-5; 10 nucleotides align to TRBD1. This CDR3 region has 15 residues. The germline V gene has CDR1 MDHEN and CDR2 SYDVKM. Trimming removed 5 bases from V and 6 bases from J; junction bases left unmatched: 7. CDR3 in amino acids: CASSGRQGAGQPQHF. As DNA, the CDR3 is TGTGCCAGCAGTGGCCGACAGGGGGCAGGTCAGCCCCAGCATTTT. The full variable domain, its missing parts supplied by reference TRBV28 and TRBJ1-5, is DVKVTQSSRYLVKRTGEKVFLECVQDMDHENMFWYRQDPGLGLRLIYFSYDVKMKEKGDIPEGYSVSREKKERFSLILESASTNQTSMYLCASSGRQGAGQPQHFGDGTRLSIL.

This clone occurred once. This chain links TRBV7-2 with TRBJ2-2; D is ambiguous. Per germline, CDR1 SGHTA and CDR2 FQGNSA. This CDR3 is built from 16 residues. The V and J ends lost 4 bases and 4 bases respectively, with 16 bases between them. The CDR3 spells CASSYKSVRGTGELFF. The CDR3 nucleotides read TGTGCCAGCAGCTACAAATCTGTACGTGGCACCGGGGAGCTGTTTTTT.

The CDR3 sequence is CAAKVRPGEQYF. In nucleotides, the CDR3 is TGTGCCGCCAAAGTGAGACCGGGGGAGCAGTACTTC. V gene TRBV30 combines with J gene TRBJ2-7; maybe TRBD2 (5 bases). Trimming took off 8 bases at V and 7 bases at J, with 18 bases between the two ends. The germline V gene encodes CDR1 GTSNPN and CDR2 SVGIG (reference sequence). This CDR3 is built from 12 residues.

The V call is TRBV6-1, the J call TRBJ1-1; D perhaps matches TRBD1 (5 bases). V lost 4 bases, J lost 4 bases, and 19 bases lay in between. Germline V gives CDR1 MNHNS, CDR2 SASEGT. The CDR3 has 16 amino acids. Here the CDR3 DNA reads TGTGCCAGCAGTGTACTGGCGTGGCAGGGCGGCACTGAAGCTTTCTTT. Its translation is CASSVLAWQGGTEAFF.

The chain employs TRBV6-5 and TRBJ1-1; 7 bases align to TRBD1. The length of the CDR3 is 15 residues. CDR1 and CDR2 (germline): MNHEY, SVGAGI. V trimming: 4 bases; J trimming: 4 bases; junction bases outside the gene matches: 9. In nucleotides, the CDR3 is TGTGCCAGCAGTTTGGACAGGCTAAGGGGCACTGAAGCTTTCTTT. It yields the protein CASSLDRLRGTEAFF.